These T cell receptor beta chains were read from a single sample in a study of cytomegalovirus exposure and HLA in healthy donors. Profiled with immunoSEQ multiplex PCR; TCRdb holds only in-frame clones, not every one. The table for this sample gives fewer than 130,000 clones. The sequenced sample was PBMCs. All receptors come from a man aged 50-59 years in good health and CMV-seronegative. Each CDR3 is given without its conserved first and last residue. The order of the fields is V gene, J gene, CDR3 protein.

>TRBV5-6|TRBJ2-7
ASSLSNSVDEQY
>TRBV5-1|TRBJ2-2
ASSAGLAETGELF
>TRBV27|TRBJ1-2
ASSPQTGAGGYT
>TRBV29-1|TRBJ2-1
SVVGSGPF
>TRBV29-1|TRBJ1-1
SAEQGTEAF
>TRBV6-5|TRBJ1-2
ASLKKPRSYGYT
>TRBV11-1|TRBJ2-1
ASSPRLAGGHEQF
>TRBV19|TRBJ1-5
ASSLNRDQPQH
>TRBV4-3|TRBJ2-7
ASSPGTGSYEQY
>TRBV5-1|TRBJ1-4
ASSFTAPGQNNEKLF
>TRBV7-9|TRBJ2-6
ASSSAGRGRGANVLT
>TRBV5-1|TRBJ1-2
ASSLGGQQNYGYT
>TRBV7-7|TRBJ2-3
ASSIGTGGDTQY
>TRBV18|TRBJ1-1
ASSPAQTYTEAF